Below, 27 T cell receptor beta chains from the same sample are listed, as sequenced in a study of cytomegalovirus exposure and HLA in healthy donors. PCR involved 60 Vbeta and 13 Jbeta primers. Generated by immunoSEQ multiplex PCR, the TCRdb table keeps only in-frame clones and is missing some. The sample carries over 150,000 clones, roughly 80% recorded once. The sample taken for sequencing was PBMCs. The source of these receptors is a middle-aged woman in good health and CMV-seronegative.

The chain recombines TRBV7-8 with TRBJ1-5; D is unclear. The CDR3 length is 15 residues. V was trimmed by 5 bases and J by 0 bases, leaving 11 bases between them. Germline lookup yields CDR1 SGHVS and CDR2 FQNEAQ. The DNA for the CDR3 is TGTGCCAGCAGCCCCCAGGCGAGTAGCAATCAGCCCCAGCATTTT. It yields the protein CASSPQASSNQPQHF.

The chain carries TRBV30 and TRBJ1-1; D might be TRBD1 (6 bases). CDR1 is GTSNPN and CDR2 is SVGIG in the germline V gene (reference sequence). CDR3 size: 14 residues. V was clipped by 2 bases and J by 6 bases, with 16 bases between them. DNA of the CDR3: TGTGCCTGGAGTTCATACAGGGTCGGGGCTGAAGCTTTCTTT. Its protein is CAWSSYRVGAEAFF. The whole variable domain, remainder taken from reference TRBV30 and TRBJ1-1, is SQTIHQWPATLVQPVGSPLSLECTVEGTSNPNLYWYRQAAGRGLQLLFYSVGIGQISSEVPQNLSASRPQDRQFILSSKKLLLSDSGFYLCAWSSYRVGAEAFFGQGTRLTVV.

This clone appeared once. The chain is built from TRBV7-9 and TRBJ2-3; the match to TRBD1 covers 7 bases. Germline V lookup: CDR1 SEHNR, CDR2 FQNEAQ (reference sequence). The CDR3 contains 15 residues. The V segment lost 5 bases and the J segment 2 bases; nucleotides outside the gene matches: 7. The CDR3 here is CASSPGQWDTDTQYF. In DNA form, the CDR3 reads TGTGCCAGCAGCCCGGGACAGTGGGACACAGATACGCAGTATTTT.

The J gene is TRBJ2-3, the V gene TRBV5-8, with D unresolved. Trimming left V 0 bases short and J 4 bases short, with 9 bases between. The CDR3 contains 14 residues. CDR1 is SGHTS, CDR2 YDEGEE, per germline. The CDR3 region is CASSLERSADTQYF. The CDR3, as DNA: TGTGCCAGCAGCTTGGAAAGATCGGCAGATACGCAGTATTTT.

The CDR3 spells CAWSANGNTEAFF. CDR3 coding DNA: TGTGCCTGGAGTGCTAACGGGAACACTGAAGCTTTCTTT. The chain has TRBV30 and TRBJ1-1, with D hard to call. V was trimmed by 1 base and J by 1 base, leaving 7 bases between them. Germline V gives CDR1 GTSNPN, CDR2 SVGIG (reference sequence). The CDR3 runs to 13 residues.

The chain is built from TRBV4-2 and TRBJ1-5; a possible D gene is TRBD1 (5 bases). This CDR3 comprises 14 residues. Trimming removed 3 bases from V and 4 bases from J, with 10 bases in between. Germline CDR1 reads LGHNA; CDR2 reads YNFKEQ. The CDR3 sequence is CASSQDNRNQPQHF. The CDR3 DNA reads TGTGCCAGCAGCCAGGATAACAGGAATCAGCCCCAGCATTTT.

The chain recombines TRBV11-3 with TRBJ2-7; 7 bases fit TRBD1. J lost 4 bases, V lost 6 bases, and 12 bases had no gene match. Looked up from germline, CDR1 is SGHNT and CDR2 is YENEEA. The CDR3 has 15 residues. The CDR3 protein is CASRLTGVPPYEQYF. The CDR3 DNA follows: TGTGCCAGCAGGCTCACAGGGGTACCCCCATACGAGCAGTACTTC.

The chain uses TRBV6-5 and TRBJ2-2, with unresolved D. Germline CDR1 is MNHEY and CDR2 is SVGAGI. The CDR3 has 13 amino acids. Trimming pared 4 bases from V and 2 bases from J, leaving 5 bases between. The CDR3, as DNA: TGTGCCAGCAGTTTCCTAAACACCGGGGAGCTGTTTTTT. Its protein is CASSFLNTGELFF.

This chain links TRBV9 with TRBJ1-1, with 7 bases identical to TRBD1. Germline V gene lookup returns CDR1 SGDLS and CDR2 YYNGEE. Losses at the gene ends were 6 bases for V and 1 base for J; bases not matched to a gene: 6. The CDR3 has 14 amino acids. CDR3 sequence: CASTLQGTNTEAFF. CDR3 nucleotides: TGTGCCAGCACGCTACAGGGGACGAACACTGAAGCTTTCTTT. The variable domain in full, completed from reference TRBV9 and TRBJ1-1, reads DSGVTQTPKHLITATGQRVTLRCSPRSGDLSVYWYQQSLDQGLQFLIQYYNGEERAKGNILERFSAQQFPDLHSELNLSSLELGDSALYFCASTLQGTNTEAFFGQGTRLTVV.

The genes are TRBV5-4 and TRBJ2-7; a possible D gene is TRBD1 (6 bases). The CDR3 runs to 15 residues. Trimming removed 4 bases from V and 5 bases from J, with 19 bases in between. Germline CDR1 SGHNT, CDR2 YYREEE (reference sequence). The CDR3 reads CASSPPPGVSHEQYF. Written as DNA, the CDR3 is TGTGCCAGCAGCCCGCCCCCAGGGGTATCACACGAGCAGTACTTC.

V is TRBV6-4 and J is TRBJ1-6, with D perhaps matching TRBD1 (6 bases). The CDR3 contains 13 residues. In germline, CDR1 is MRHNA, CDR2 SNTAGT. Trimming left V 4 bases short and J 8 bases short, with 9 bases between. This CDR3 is CASSADRYSPLHF. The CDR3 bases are TGTGCCAGCAGTGCTGACAGGTATTCACCCCTCCACTTT.

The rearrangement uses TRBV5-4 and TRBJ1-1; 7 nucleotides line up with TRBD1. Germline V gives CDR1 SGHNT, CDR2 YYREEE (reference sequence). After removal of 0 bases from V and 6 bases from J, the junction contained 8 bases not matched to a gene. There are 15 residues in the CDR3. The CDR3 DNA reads TGTGCCAGCAGCTTGGACCCCACAGGGGTTTCTGAAGCTTTCTTT. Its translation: CASSLDPTGVSEAFF.

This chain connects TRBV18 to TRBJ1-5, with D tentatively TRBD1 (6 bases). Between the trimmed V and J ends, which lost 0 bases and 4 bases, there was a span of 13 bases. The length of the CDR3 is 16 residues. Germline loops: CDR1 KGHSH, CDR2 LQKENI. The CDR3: CASSPPGEGGNQPQHF. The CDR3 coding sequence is TGTGCCAGCTCACCACCGGGGGAGGGGGGTAATCAGCCCCAGCATTTT.

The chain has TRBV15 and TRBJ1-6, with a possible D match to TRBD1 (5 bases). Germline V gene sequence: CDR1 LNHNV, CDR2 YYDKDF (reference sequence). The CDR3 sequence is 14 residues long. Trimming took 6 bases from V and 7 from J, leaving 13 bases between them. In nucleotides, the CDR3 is TGTGCCACCAGTGGAGGGGAATACAATTCACCCCTCCACTTT. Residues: CATSGGEYNSPLHF.

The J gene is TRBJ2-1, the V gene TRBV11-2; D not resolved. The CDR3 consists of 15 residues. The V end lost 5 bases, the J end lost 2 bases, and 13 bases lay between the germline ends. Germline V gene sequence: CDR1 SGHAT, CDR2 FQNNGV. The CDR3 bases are TGTGCCAGCAGCCCCCGGAGCATCACCTACAATGAGCAGTTCTTC. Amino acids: CASSPRSITYNEQFF.

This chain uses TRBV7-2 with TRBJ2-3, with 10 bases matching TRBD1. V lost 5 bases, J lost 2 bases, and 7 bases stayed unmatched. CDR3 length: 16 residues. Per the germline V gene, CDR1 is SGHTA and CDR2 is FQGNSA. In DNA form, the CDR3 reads TGTGCCAGCAGCCCGGACAGGGGGGGCTTCACAGATACGCAGTATTTT. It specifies CASSPDRGGFTDTQYF.

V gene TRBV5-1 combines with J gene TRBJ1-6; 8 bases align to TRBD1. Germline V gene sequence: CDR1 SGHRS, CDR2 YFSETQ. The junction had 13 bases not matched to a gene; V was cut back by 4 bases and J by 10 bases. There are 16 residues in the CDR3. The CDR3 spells CASSGQGGLSRSPLHF. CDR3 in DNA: TGCGCCAGCAGCGGACAGGGAGGTTTAAGTAGGTCACCCCTCCACTTT.

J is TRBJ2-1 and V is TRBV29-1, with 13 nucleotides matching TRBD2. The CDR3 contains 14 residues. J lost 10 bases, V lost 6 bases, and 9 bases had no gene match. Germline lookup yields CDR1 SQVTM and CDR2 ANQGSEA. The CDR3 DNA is TGCAGCGTCTCTAGGGGACTAGCGGGATTCGAGCAGTTCTTC. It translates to CSVSRGLAGFEQFF.

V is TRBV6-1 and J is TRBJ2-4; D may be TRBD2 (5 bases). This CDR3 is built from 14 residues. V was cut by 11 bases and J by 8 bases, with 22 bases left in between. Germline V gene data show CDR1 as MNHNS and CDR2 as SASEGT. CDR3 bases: TGTGCCGCAAGCTCGGGGAGCCTAAGGGACATTCAGTACTTC. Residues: CAASSGSLRDIQYF.

The CDR3 reads CASSQTGMNTEAFF. Written as DNA, the CDR3 is TGTGCCAGCAGCCAAACAGGGATGAACACTGAAGCTTTCTTT. The rearrangement uses TRBV11-3 and TRBJ1-1; D perhaps matches TRBD1 (6 bases). This CDR3 spans 14 amino acids. Trimming took 5 bases from V and 0 from J, leaving 10 bases between them. Germline V CDR1 and CDR2: SGHNT, YENEEA.

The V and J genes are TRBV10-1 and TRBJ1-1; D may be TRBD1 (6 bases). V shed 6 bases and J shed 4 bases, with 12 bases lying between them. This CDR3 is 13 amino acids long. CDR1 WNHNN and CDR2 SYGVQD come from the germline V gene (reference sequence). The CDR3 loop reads CASSLGGGTEAFF. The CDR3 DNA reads TGCGCCAGCAGCCTAGGGGGGGGCACTGAAGCTTTCTTT.

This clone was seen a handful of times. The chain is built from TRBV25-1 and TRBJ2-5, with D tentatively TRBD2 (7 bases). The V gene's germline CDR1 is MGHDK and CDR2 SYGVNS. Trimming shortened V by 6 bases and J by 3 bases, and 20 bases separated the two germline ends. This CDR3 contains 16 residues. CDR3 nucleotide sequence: TGTGCCAGCAGCGCCTCATGGGGGGCGGGAGAAGAGACCCAGTACTTC. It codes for CASSASWGAGEETQYF.

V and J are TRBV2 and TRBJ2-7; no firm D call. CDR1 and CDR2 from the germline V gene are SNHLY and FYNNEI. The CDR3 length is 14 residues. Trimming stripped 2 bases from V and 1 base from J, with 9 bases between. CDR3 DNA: TGTGCCAGCAGTGAATCAGGATCATCCTACGAGCAGTACTTC. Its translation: CASSESGSSYEQYF. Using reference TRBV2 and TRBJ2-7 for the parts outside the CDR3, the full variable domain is EPEVTQTPSHQVTQMGQEVILRCVPISNHLYFYWYRQILGQKVEFLVSFYNNEISEKSEIFDDQFSVERPDGSNFTLKIRSTKLEDSAMYFCASSESGSSYEQYFGPGTRLTVT.

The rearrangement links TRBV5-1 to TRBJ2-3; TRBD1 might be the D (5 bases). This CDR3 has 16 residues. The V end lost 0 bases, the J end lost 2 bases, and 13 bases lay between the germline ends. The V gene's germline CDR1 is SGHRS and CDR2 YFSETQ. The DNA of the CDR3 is TGCGCCAGCAGCTTGGGGCGTTTGACAGACACAGATACGCAGTATTTT. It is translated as CASSLGRLTDTDTQYF.

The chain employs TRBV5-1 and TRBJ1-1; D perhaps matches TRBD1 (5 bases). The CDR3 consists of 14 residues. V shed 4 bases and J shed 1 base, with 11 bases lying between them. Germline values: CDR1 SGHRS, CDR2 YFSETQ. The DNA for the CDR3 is TGCGCCAGCAGCGCGCTGACAGAGAACACTGAAGCTTTCTTT. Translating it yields CASSALTENTEAFF.

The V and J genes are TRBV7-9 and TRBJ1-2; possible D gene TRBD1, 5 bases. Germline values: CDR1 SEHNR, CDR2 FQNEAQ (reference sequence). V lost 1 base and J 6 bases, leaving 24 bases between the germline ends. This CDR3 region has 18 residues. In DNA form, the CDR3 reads TGTGCCAGCAGCTTAGGAGGAGGGGCGCCGATAAGGAGCAATGGCTACACCTTC. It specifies CASSLGGGAPIRSNGYTF.

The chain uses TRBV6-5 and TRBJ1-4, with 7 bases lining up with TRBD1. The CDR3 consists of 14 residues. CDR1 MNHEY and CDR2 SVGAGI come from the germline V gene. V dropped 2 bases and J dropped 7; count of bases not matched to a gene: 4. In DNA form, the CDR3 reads TGTGCCAGCAGTTACGGCAGGGGGTCTGAAAAACTGTTTTTT. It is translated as CASSYGRGSEKLFF.